Below are 4 T cell receptor beta chains sequenced from a single sample in a study of CXCR3-negative and CXCR3-positive naive CD8 T cells. Findings of the study overall: The TRB CDR3s that CXCR3-positive naive cells carried were more hydrophobic than those of CXCR3-negative naive cells.

The method, 5' RACE with UMI labels, was used to prepare the TRB cDNA libraries. TCRdb reprocessed the 5' RACE reads and keeps a single row for each CDR3 protein, giving no DNA. Here the sample table reports tens of thousands of distinct CDR3 sequences. The antigens of these receptors remain unknown. The sample was naive CXCR3+ CD8+ T cells from blood. Subset: CD45RO-CCR7+CD27+CD95- naive CD8+ T cells expressing CXCR3 (TNR3+). The receptors were gathered from a human donor in good health. Some clones in this sample may be carry-over from other donors' samples.

The gene calls are TRBV10-3 and TRBJ2-1; TCRdb outputs TRBD2, but without DNA this stays unchecked. Germline loops: CDR1 ENHRY, CDR2 SYGVKD. This CDR3 contains 15 residues. This CDR3 reads CAISVTSGGYNEQFF.

CDR3 in amino acids: CASSFQGAYEQYF. This chain uses TRBV27 with TRBJ2-7; TCRdb names TRBD1, which stays unverified in the absence of DNA. Germline V CDR1 and CDR2: MNHEY, SMNVEV (reference sequence). This CDR3 contains 13 residues.

The V call is TRBV1, the J call TRBJ1-3; the D call from TCRdb, TRBD1, cannot be confirmed without DNA. TRBV1 is reported as a pseudogene. CDR3 length: 19 residues. The CDR3 sequence is CTSSQDRGGLLDSGNTIYF.

The chain's CDR3 is CSVLDLGGPVF. The chain is built from TRBV29-1 and TRBJ2-5; lacking DNA, the TRBD2 call made by TCRdb goes unchecked. The CDR3 extends over 11 amino acids. In germline, CDR1 is SQVTM, CDR2 ANQGSEA. The full variable domain, completed using reference TRBV29-1 and TRBJ2-5, is SAVISQKPSRDICQRGTSLTIQCQVDSQVTMMFWYRQQPGQSLTLIATANQGSEATYESGFVIDKFPISRPNLTFSTLTVSNMSPEDSSIYLCSVLDLGGPVFGPGTRLLVL.